Listed below are T cell receptor beta chains from one sample, sequenced in a study of sequential checkpoint blockade in melanoma. TCRdb's table, derived via immunoSEQ multiplex PCR, lists solely in-frame clones and lacks some. The sample lists some 35,000 clones; roughly 88% were seen once. Sequencing used CD8+ T cells sorted from blood (inferred from file names), obtained from a patient given nivolumab and ipilimumab in sequence. Receptor source: a human donor with melanoma. CDR3s include the opening cysteine and the closing phenylalanine or tryptophan. The D gene is left open where the match is weak. Only part of the rows carry a size: once, few, many, or a class if the clone is expanded.

V,size,J,D,DNA,CDR3
TRBV29-1,NA,TRBJ2-1,NA,TGCAGCGTCCCGGGGGCTAGCGGACACAATGAGCAGTTCTTC,CSVPGASGHNEQFF
TRBV28,NA,TRBJ2-7,NA,TGTGCCAGCAGTCCCCCGGGACTGAACTACGAGCAGTACTTC,CASSPPGLNYEQYF
TRBV7-8,NA,TRBJ2-7,TRBD2,TGTGCCAGCAGCCCCGATCCGCTAGCGGGAGTGCACGAGCAGTACTTC,CASSPDPLAGVHEQYF
TRBV7-9,medium-sized,TRBJ2-3,TRBD1,TGTGCCAGCAGCGAAACACGACAGGGCTTGAATCTTTGCTTT,CASSETRQGLNLCF
TRBV4-1,NA,TRBJ1-6,TRBD1,TGCGCCAGCAGCCAAGAAGCCGGGACAGGGAAGTTCTCGGTGAATTCACCCCTCCACTTT,CASSQEAGTGKFSVNSPLHF
TRBV6-1,NA,TRBJ2-3,TRBD1,TGTGCCAGCAGAACAGGGGGTGGCGCAGATACGCAGTATTTT,CASRTGGGADTQYF
TRBV6-5,NA,TRBJ2-2,TRBD1,TGTGCCAGCAGGTCCGGGACAGGGGTTTCCGGGGAGCTGTTTTTT,CASRSGTGVSGELFF
TRBV27,once,TRBJ1-1,NA,TGTGCCAGCAGGCTACAAGGGGTGAACACTGAAGCTTTCTTT,CASRLQGVNTEAFF
TRBV7-9,NA,TRBJ2-1,NA,TGTGCCAGCAGCCTCGCCTGGGCGCTTGAGGAGGATGAGCAGTTCTTC,CASSLAWALEEDEQFF
TRBV19,few,TRBJ1-5,NA,TGTGCCAGTAGTGCGAGGACAGTGTACTTCAATCAGCCCCAGCATTTT,CASSARTVYFNQPQHF
TRBV9,NA,TRBJ2-1,TRBD1,TGTGCCAGCAGCGTCAGTTTCGGACAGGGCTACAATGAGCAGTTCTTC,CASSVSFGQGYNEQFF
TRBV11-2,NA,TRBJ2-1,NA,TGTGCCAGCAGCTTAATTCCGGCAGGCTCCTACAATGAGCAGTTCTTC,CASSLIPAGSYNEQFF
TRBV15,NA,TRBJ2-1,TRBD1,TGTGCCACCAGCAGAGGAGGGACAGGGATTTCTGAGCAGTTCTTC,CATSRGGTGISEQFF
TRBV9,NA,TRBJ1-2,NA,TGTGCCAGCAGCCCTAGTGGGGGGGATGGCTACACCTTC,CASSPSGGDGYTF
TRBV29-1,NA,TRBJ1-2,TRBD1,TGCAGCGTTGCGACCGCCGGGACAGAGATTTATGGCTACACCTTC,CSVATAGTEIYGYTF
TRBV9,once,TRBJ2-1,TRBD2,TGTGCCAGCAGCGTAGGGGCTAGCGGGAACTACTACAATGAGCAGTTCTTC,CASSVGASGNYYNEQFF
TRBV4-1,NA,TRBJ1-2,NA,TGCGCCAGCAGCCAAGTCGGACAAACTAACTATGGCTACACCTTC,CASSQVGQTNYGYTF
TRBV7-8,NA,TRBJ2-7,TRBD2,TGTGCCAGCAGCTTAGGTAGCGGGAGGCCTCACTCCTACGAGCAGTACTTC,CASSLGSGRPHSYEQYF
TRBV19,NA,TRBJ1-2,NA,TGTCCCAGGGACATCAGAAACTATGGCTACACCTTC,CPRDIRNYGYTF
TRBV7-6,NA,TRBJ2-2,NA,TGTGCCAGCAGCTTAGGGCCCCAGAACGCGAACACCGGGGAGCTGTTTTTT,CASSLGPQNANTGELFF
TRBV29-1,NA,TRBJ2-2,TRBD2,TGCAGCGTTGAAGAAGCGGGGAGCAACACCGGGGAGCTGTTTTTT,CSVEEAGSNTGELFF
TRBV9,NA,TRBJ2-7,NA,TGTGCCAGCAGCGAGTTCACAGGGAACGAGCAGTACTTC,CASSEFTGNEQYF
TRBV7-3,NA,TRBJ2-2,TRBD2,TGTGCCAGCAGCTTAAGACCCCCAGGCCTCTTACTAGCGGGCACCGACACCGGGGAGCTGTTTTTT,CASSLRPPGLLLAGTDTGELFF
TRBV25-1,NA,TRBJ1-3,NA,TGTGCCAGCAGTGAATATGCCTCGAGCTCTGGAAACACCATATATTTT,CASSEYASSSGNTIYF
TRBV27,NA,TRBJ2-5,TRBD2,TGTGCCAGCAGTTTTGTTAATAGCGGGACCAGGGACTTC,CASSFVNSGTRDF
TRBV28,NA,TRBJ2-7,NA,TGTGCCAGCAGCCCAGGGGTGGTATACGACGAGCAGTACTTC,CASSPGVVYDEQYF
TRBV19,few,TRBJ1-2,NA,TGTGCCAGTAGTATCTCAGGGGCAAATGGCTACACCTTC,CASSISGANGYTF
TRBV15,NA,TRBJ2-5,TRBD1,TGTGCCACCAGCACAACCGGGACAGGCGCAAACCCGTACCAAGAGACCCAGTACTTC,CATSTTGTGANPYQETQYF
TRBV19,NA,TRBJ2-2,NA,TGTGCCAGTAGTATTAAGGGGGCCGGGGAGCTGTTTTTT,CASSIKGAGELFF
TRBV30,NA,TRBJ1-5,NA,TGTGCCTGGAGTGTAGGACACGTTAGCAATCAGCCCCAGCATTTT,CAWSVGHVSNQPQHF
TRBV19,once,TRBJ2-2,TRBD2,TGTGCCAGTAGTATCCGGGAGGGCCCCCCCGGGGAGCTGTTTTTT,CASSIREGPPGELFF
TRBV7-9,NA,TRBJ2-1,NA,TGTGCCAGCAGCCCCACCTCGCCGGTACTATGGGATGAGCAGTTCTTC,CASSPTSPVLWDEQFF
TRBV7-8,NA,TRBJ2-3,TRBD2,TGTGCCAGCAGCCTACGACGGTCTAGCGGGAGTTCAGATACGCAGTATTTT,CASSLRRSSGSSDTQYF
TRBV27,NA,TRBJ1-5,NA,TGTGCCAGCAGTTTAACGGGATATAGCAATCAGCCCCAGCATTTT,CASSLTGYSNQPQHF
TRBV19,NA,TRBJ2-5,NA,TGTGCCACCTCCCTGAACATCCAAGAGACCCAGTACTTC,CATSLNIQETQYF
TRBV5-1,NA,TRBJ2-5,TRBD2,TGCGCCAGCAGCTTGTCCTATATAGCGGGAGGAGAGACCCAGTACTTC,CASSLSYIAGGETQYF
TRBV4-1,NA,TRBJ2-1,TRBD2,TGCGCCAGCAGCCAAGATGGAGCGGGGTTCTACAATGAGCAGTTCTTC,CASSQDGAGFYNEQFF
TRBV4-1,NA,TRBJ2-3,TRBD2,TGCGCCAGCAGCCAAGGGTTATGGGGGGGGGACACAGATACGCAGTATTTT,CASSQGLWGGDTDTQYF
TRBV15,NA,TRBJ2-2,NA,TGTGCCACCAGCAGAGGTTTACAACGTGGGGAGCTGTTTTTT,CATSRGLQRGELFF
TRBV19,NA,TRBJ2-6,NA,TGTGCCAGTAGTAACAGGGTTGTTCTACTCTCTGGGGCCAACGTCCTGACTTTC,CASSNRVVLLSGANVLTF
TRBV7-8,NA,TRBJ2-5,TRBD2,TGTGCCAGCAGCTGGACTAGCGGAGGGGGAGAGACCCAGTACTTC,CASSWTSGGGETQYF
TRBV7-6,NA,TRBJ1-2,TRBD1,TGTGCCAGCAGCCCAGGGACAGGGGGGTATAACTATGGCTACACCTTC,CASSPGTGGYNYGYTF
TRBV6-5,NA,TRBJ2-5,TRBD1,TGTGCCAGCAGTTACGGACAGGGGAACCAAGAGACCCAGTACTTC,CASSYGQGNQETQYF
TRBV27,NA,TRBJ2-1,TRBD2,TGTGCCAGCAGACCGGGACTAGCGGGAGGCCTTTACAATGAGCAGTTCTTC,CASRPGLAGGLYNEQFF
TRBV4-3,NA,TRBJ2-2,TRBD2,TGCGCCAGCAGCCAAGATGGCCCTAGCGGGAGGGTTGGCGGGGAGCTGTTTTTT,CASSQDGPSGRVGGELFF
TRBV19,few,TRBJ2-7,NA,TGTGCCAGTAGTATAGGCACAGCTTACGAGCAGTACTTC,CASSIGTAYEQYF
TRBV27,NA,TRBJ2-5,NA,TGTGCCAGCAGTTTGGGGAGACGACAAGAGACCCAGTACTTC,CASSLGRRQETQYF
TRBV6-5,NA,TRBJ2-2,TRBD1,TGTGCCAGCAGAACGGGACAGGGATACACCGGGGAGCTGTTTTTT,CASRTGQGYTGELFF
TRBV19,NA,TRBJ2-2,TRBD1,TGTGCCAGTAGTATAGGGACAGGGGTCGCCGGGGAGCTGTTTTTT,CASSIGTGVAGELFF
TRBV6-5,NA,TRBJ2-5,NA,TGTGCCAGCGCCTCGCTAGGTGACCAAGAGACCCAGTACTTC,CASASLGDQETQYF
TRBV6-5,once,TRBJ2-7,TRBD2,TGTGCCAGCAGTTCTCTTCTAGCGGGAGACGAGCAGTACTTC,CASSSLLAGDEQYF
TRBV27,NA,TRBJ2-1,NA,TGTGCCAGCAGTTTTGGCGGATACAATGAGCAGTTCTTC,CASSFGGYNEQFF
TRBV4-1,NA,TRBJ1-1,NA,TGCGCCAGCAGCCAAAAACAGGAGGGAACTGAAGCTTTCTTT,CASSQKQEGTEAFF